These 5 T cell receptor beta chains came from one sample sequenced in a study of cytomegalovirus exposure and HLA in healthy donors. Sequencing used immunoSEQ multiplex PCR; TCRdb keeps in-frame clones, though not all of them. The repertoire consists of approximately 190,000 clones, with roughly 82% occurring once and the leading ten covering under 7.5%. Sequences were obtained from PBMCs. These receptors originate from a young man in good health and CMV-seropositive.

This chain uses TRBV28 with TRBJ2-3; D unclear. With 3 bases removed from V and 2 bases from J, the gap between germline ends came to 9 bases. This CDR3 region has 14 residues. Germline V gene data show CDR1 as MDHEN and CDR2 as SYDVKM. The CDR3 coding sequence is TGTGCCAGCAGTTTTGTGGAGTCCACAGATACGCAGTATTTT. This encodes CASSFVESTDTQYF.

The genes are TRBV6-5 and TRBJ2-3; unclear D gene. Trimming left V 4 bases short and J 3 bases short, with 8 bases between. The CDR3 spans 13 residues. Germline values: CDR1 MNHEY, CDR2 SVGAGI. CDR3 coding DNA: TGTGCCAGCAGTTTTTCCGGGACAGATACGCAGTATTTT. Its translation is CASSFSGTDTQYF.

This chain links TRBV14 with TRBJ2-7; 7 bases fit TRBD2. This CDR3 spans 12 amino acids. V dropped 4 bases and J dropped 7; count of bases not matched to a gene: 4. The germline V gene has CDR1 SGHDN and CDR2 FVKESK. The DNA of the CDR3 is TGTGCCAGCAGCCCGGGGGGTAAGGAGCAGTACTTC. As protein: CASSPGGKEQYF.

This chain links TRBV28 with TRBJ2-5; a possible D gene is TRBD1 (5 bases). Germline V gene lookup returns CDR1 MDHEN and CDR2 SYDVKM. The V and J ends lost 3 bases and 5 bases respectively, with 10 bases between them. CDR3 length: 13 amino acids. The CDR3: CASSFGPGETQYF. The CDR3 coding sequence is TGTGCCAGCAGTTTTGGGCCAGGGGAGACCCAGTACTTC.

The CDR3 region has the DNA TGTGCCATCCTTGAGGGCAGGGGGAACCCCTACGAGCAGTACTTC. It specifies CAILEGRGNPYEQYF. The chain employs TRBV28 and TRBJ2-7; 7 bases line up with TRBD1. This CDR3 has 15 residues. With V trimmed by 10 bases and J by 2 bases, 14 bases remained unmatched. Germline-derived CDR1 and CDR2 are MDHEN and SYDVKM.